This T cell receptor delta chain was retrieved from a study of human gamma delta and Vdelta1 T cells. The CDR3 loop spans 12 amino acids. V gave up 8 bases and J gave up 0 bases, with 7 bases separating them. Germline lookup yields CDR1 TSWWSYY and CDR2 QGS. Note on this clone: Antigen specificity is unknown.

TCRdb redid clone calling on the PCR reads using CATT. The sample contains over 10,000 delta-chain clones, around 50% of which appear only once. Overall study results and limits: Polyclonal Delta One T cells reportedly showed broad cytotoxic targeting of acute myeloid leukemia.

This receptor was identified in a human donor in good health. The gene calls are TRDV1 and TRDJ1; unclear D gene. Sequencing input: Vdelta1 gamma-delta T cells from blood grown in culture (DOT cells). Here the CDR3 reads CALSTNTDKLIF. The DNA for the CDR3 is TGTGCTCTTTCTACTAACACCGATAAACTCATCTTT.